This T cell receptor (beta chain) was identified during a study of T cell changes during pregnancy in multiple sclerosis. Using immunoSEQ multiplex PCR, the repertoire was profiled, and TCRdb retains in-frame clones only, with some absent. This sample has 20,000 to 30,000 clones, with 80% to 90% found just once. The CDR3 sequence is 15 residues long. In germline, CDR1 is ENHRY, CDR2 SYGVKD. Deletions cut 4 bases from V and 1 base from J, with 13 bases between. The material sequenced was CD8+ T cells from peripheral blood mononuclear cells, taken in the second trimester of pregnancy. The receptor's source is a female donor with multiple sclerosis, enrolled in a pregnancy study. The chain employs TRBV10-3 and TRBJ1-1; a possible D gene is TRBD1 (6 bases). CDR3 loop: CAISVDRRRNTEAFF. The CDR3 DNA reads TGTGCCATCAGTGTTGACAGGCGGAGGAACACTGAAGCTTTCTTT.